These 31 T cell receptor beta chains originate from one sample sequenced in a study of blood T cell repertoires in COVID-19 (dated by TCRdb to 2018 to 2021). The library relied on the immunoSEQ multiplex PCR assay. The table comes from immuneACCESS by way of TCRdb, which keeps in-frame sequences with V and J called. Part of the clones is missing from these tables; in studies checked, under half for an unresolved V gene and the rest for unknown reasons. For this sample there are 350,000 to 450,000 clones; roughly nine tenths appear just once. Clones ranked in the top ten supply 0.9% to 1.2% of the sample. Sequenced input: PBMCs or T cells enriched from blood (not recorded which). Source of these receptors: a man in his thirties or forties who had recovered from COVID-19.

V usage is TRBV7-9 and J usage is TRBJ1-4, with TRBD1 as a possible D gene (6 bases). V was cut by 3 bases and J by 8 bases, with 13 bases left in between. Germline CDR1 and CDR2: SEHNR and FQNEAQ (reference sequence). The CDR3 loop spans 14 amino acids. CDR3 in amino acids: CASSFGGYREKLFF. For the CDR3, the DNA is TGTGCCAGCAGCTTTGGGGGCTACAGGGAAAAACTGTTTTTT.

This chain uses TRBV5-1 with TRBJ1-2; the D is unclear. The length of the CDR3 is 13 residues. Germline-derived CDR1 and CDR2 are SGHRS and YFSETQ. Trimming took 0 bases from V and 4 from J, leaving 7 bases between them. The CDR3 nucleotides are TGCGCCAGCAGCTTGGGGAGTAGCTATGGCTACACCTTC. Its translation is CASSLGSSYGYTF.

The CDR3 is CATSEGVSGELFF. As DNA, the CDR3 is TGTGCCACCAGTGAGGGAGTCTCGGGGGAGCTGTTTTTT. The V gene is TRBV24-1, the J gene TRBJ2-2, with D maybe TRBD2 (5 bases). Germline CDR1 reads KGHDR; CDR2 reads SFDVKD. Trimming stripped 4 bases from V and 8 bases from J, with 10 bases between. The length of the CDR3 is 13 residues.

J is TRBJ2-4 and V is TRBV30, with 11 bases fitting TRBD1. The CDR3 sequence is 19 residues long. CDR1 is GTSNPN, CDR2 SVGIG, per germline (reference sequence). J lost 2 bases, V lost 2 bases, and 14 bases had no gene match. The CDR3, as DNA: TGTGCCTGGAGTTATCTTCTCCTCGGACAGGGGGCAACCAAAAACATTCAGTACTTC. Translated, it gives CAWSYLLLGQGATKNIQYF.

V and J are TRBV6-5 and TRBJ1-3; no definite D call. This CDR3 contains 14 residues. Trimming pared 10 bases from V and 0 bases from J, leaving 13 bases between. Per the germline V gene, CDR1 is MNHEY and CDR2 is SVGAGI. The CDR3 coding sequence is TGTGCCACGTTCAGGCCCAACTCTGGAAACACCATATATTTT. This gives the protein CATFRPNSGNTIYF.

The gene calls are TRBV7-6 and TRBJ2-3, with 11 positions matching TRBD2. This CDR3 contains 17 residues. The J segment lost 6 bases and the V segment lost 3 bases, leaving 11 bases of the junction unmatched. The germline CDR1 and CDR2 sequences are SGHVS and FNYEAQ. CDR3 residues: CASSFPLLAGAGDTQYF. Here the CDR3 DNA reads TGTGCCAGCAGCTTCCCACTACTAGCGGGAGCAGGGGATACGCAGTATTTT.

The chain employs TRBV6-5 and TRBJ1-2, with a weak D call TRBD1 (5 bases). Germline V gene sequence: CDR1 MNHEY, CDR2 SVGAGI. This CDR3 spans 16 amino acids. The V end was cut by 2 bases, the J end by 2 bases, with 15 bases between. CDR3 in DNA: TGTGCCAGCAGTTACGGTGCAGGGTTGGGGAACTATGGCTACACCTTC. The encoded protein is CASSYGAGLGNYGYTF.

The chain carries TRBV5-1 and TRBJ2-2; the D is unclear. The CDR3 runs 15 residues. The ends were cut back, 2 bases at V and 0 bases at J, with 8 bases in the middle. Germline loops: CDR1 SGHRS, CDR2 YFSETQ. The CDR3 DNA sequence: TGCGCCAGCAGCTTAAGGAGACCGAACACCGGGGAGCTGTTTTTT. Translating gives CASSLRRPNTGELFF.

The chain carries TRBV21-1 and TRBJ1-1; TRBD1 was called by the table and not checked on the DNA. TRBV21-1 is reported as a pseudogene. This CDR3 is built from 16 residues. The CDR3 coding sequence is TGTGCCAGCACCAAACTCCGGGACAGGGGTCTGGTTGAAGCTTTCTTT. It yields the protein CASTKLRDRGLVEAFF.

This chain connects TRBV4-1 to TRBJ2-5; maybe TRBD1 (6 bases). Germline values: CDR1 MGHRA, CDR2 YSYEKL. This CDR3 has 16 amino acids. V lost 2 bases and J lost 2, with 15 bases in between. CDR3 sequence: CASSQQTRTEQETQYF. CDR3 nucleotides: TGCGCCAGCAGCCAACAAACCCGGACAGAACAAGAGACCCAGTACTTC.

This sequence joins TRBV18 and TRBJ1-2, with 7 bases identical to TRBD1. This CDR3 spans 14 amino acids. Trimming took 6 bases from V and 2 from J; bases not matched to a gene: 6. Germline V lookup: CDR1 KGHSH, CDR2 LQKENI. This CDR3 is CASSTGFPNYGYTF. CDR3 in DNA: TGTGCCAGCTCGACAGGGTTCCCAAACTATGGCTACACCTTC. Variable domain in full (rest from reference TRBV18 and TRBJ1-2): NAGVMQNPRHLVRRRGQEARLRCSPMKGHSHVYWYRQLPEEGLKFMVYLQKENIIDESGMPKERFSAEFPKEGPSILRIQQVVRGDSAAYFCASSTGFPNYGYTFGSGTRLTVV.

The chain is built from TRBV18 and TRBJ2-4; 8 nucleotides align to TRBD1. The CDR3 is made up of 19 amino acids. Germline assignment: CDR1 KGHSH and CDR2 LQKENI. V shed 3 bases and J 1 base; nucleotides not matched to a gene: 14. The CDR3 DNA follows: TGTGCCAGCTCACCCCAACAGGGGGACCTCAGTCTTGCCAAAAACATTCAGTACTTC. The encoded protein is CASSPQQGDLSLAKNIQYF.

The V call is TRBV28, the J call TRBJ1-3; D gene ambiguous. The CDR3 runs to 16 residues. From germline, CDR1 is MDHEN and CDR2 SYDVKM. Trimming pared 5 bases from V and 0 bases from J, leaving 14 bases between. This CDR3 is CASSHPRLSSGNTIYF. CDR3 DNA sequence: TGTGCCAGCAGTCACCCCCGACTATCCTCTGGAAACACCATATATTTT.

J is TRBJ1-1 and V is TRBV7-9, with unresolved D. CDR3 length: 14 residues. V lost 2 bases and J lost 1, with 8 bases in between. The germline V gene has CDR1 SEHNR and CDR2 FQNEAQ (reference sequence). The CDR3 here is CASSLTLSNTEAFF. For the CDR3, the DNA is TGTGCCAGCAGCTTAACTTTATCGAACACTGAAGCTTTCTTT.

This clone has just one count. The rearrangement links TRBV3-1 (or the pseudogene TRBV3-2) to TRBJ2-5; tentative D call: TRBD1 (5 bases). Germline V gives CDR1 LGHDT, CDR2 YNNKEL (reference sequence). The CDR3 runs to 17 residues. Trimming shortened V by 4 bases and J by 3 bases, and 21 bases separated the two germline ends. This CDR3 is CASSPGPIGAGEETQYF. The CDR3 DNA sequence: TGTGCCAGCAGCCCAGGGCCGATTGGGGCAGGAGAAGAGACCCAGTACTTC.

This sequence joins TRBV7-2 and TRBJ2-3, with 15 bases lining up with TRBD2. The CDR3 is made up of 18 amino acids. Germline V lookup: CDR1 SGHTA, CDR2 FQGNSA. Unmatched junction bases numbered 8, after V lost 3 bases and J lost 4 bases. The CDR3 loop reads CASSFSWTSGRVSDTQYF. CDR3 bases: TGTGCCAGCAGCTTTTCTTGGACTAGCGGGAGGGTGTCAGATACGCAGTATTTT.

This clone was recorded once. The same CDR3 arises from other DNA sequences in this sample as well. The CDR3 sequence: CASSSGTGVSGANVLTF. As DNA, the CDR3 is TGTGCCAGCAGTTCCGGGACAGGGGTATCTGGGGCCAACGTCCTGACTTTC. The chain recombines TRBV28 with TRBJ2-6, with 10 positions matching TRBD1. The CDR3 totals 17 residues. Germline CDR1 is MDHEN and CDR2 is SYDVKM. The V and J ends lost 4 bases and 1 base, in that order; junction bases with no gene match: 4.

V usage is TRBV10-2 and J usage is TRBJ2-3, with D unresolved. The germline V gene encodes CDR1 WSHSY and CDR2 SAAADI. The germline V and J ends were trimmed by 2 bases and 4 bases, with 7 bases remaining between them. The CDR3 covers 13 residues. CDR3 loop: CASSELVPDTQYF. The CDR3 DNA reads as TGCGCCAGCAGTGAGCTAGTTCCAGATACGCAGTATTTT.

This chain links TRBV7-9 with TRBJ2-7, with TRBD1 matching over 7 bases. The germline V gene encodes CDR1 SEHNR and CDR2 FQNEAQ (reference sequence). The CDR3 has 14 amino acids. With 5 bases clipped from V and 4 bases from J, the junction kept 8 bases outside the gene matches. CDR3 sequence reads: CASSTRTGPYEQYF. The CDR3 nucleotides are TGTGCCAGCAGCACCCGGACAGGACCTTACGAGCAGTACTTC.

This clone appeared a few times. The chain carries TRBV7-9 and TRBJ2-7; 10 positions agree with TRBD1. The germline V gene encodes CDR1 SEHNR and CDR2 FQNEAQ (reference sequence). The CDR3 runs to 14 residues. The J segment lost 6 bases and the V segment lost 5 bases, leaving 7 bases of the junction unmatched. The chain's CDR3 is CASSPGTGEGEQYF. The CDR3 DNA reads TGTGCCAGCAGCCCGGGGACAGGGGAGGGCGAGCAGTACTTC.

This clone showed up just once. This chain joins TRBV6-6 and TRBJ2-5; 14 bases fit TRBD2. J was trimmed by 5 bases and V by 5 bases; bases with no gene match: 7. Germline V gene sequence: CDR1 MNHNY, CDR2 SVGAGI (reference sequence). This CDR3 contains 16 residues. CDR3 nucleotide sequence: TGTGCCAGCAGTCGAGGGACTAGCGGGAGTTGGGAGACCCAGTACTTC. This encodes CASSRGTSGSWETQYF.

The rearrangement joins TRBV27 to TRBJ1-6; D unclear. CDR1 and CDR2 (germline): MNHEY, SMNVEV (reference sequence). V lost 6 bases to trimming and J lost 10 bases, with 10 bases between them. This CDR3 region has 12 residues. The CDR3 DNA reads TGTGCCAGCAGAGAGCTAAACTCACCCCTCCACTTT. Translating gives CASRELNSPLHF.

The V and J genes are TRBV7-9 and TRBJ2-1, with D possibly being TRBD2 (6 bases). Germline assignment: CDR1 SEHNR and CDR2 FQNEAQ (reference sequence). This CDR3 comprises 15 residues. Between the trimmed V and J ends, which lost 3 bases and 2 bases, there was a span of 11 bases. The CDR3 sequence is CASSFRERTYNEQFF. In DNA, the CDR3 is TGTGCCAGCAGCTTTCGGGAGCGGACCTACAATGAGCAGTTCTTC. The full variable domain, its missing parts supplied by reference TRBV7-9 and TRBJ2-1, is DTGVSQNPRHKITKRGQNVTFRCDPISEHNRLYWYRQTLGQGPEFLTYFQNEAQLEKSRLLSDRFSAERPKGSFSTLEIQRTEQGDSAMYLCASSFRERTYNEQFFGPGTRLTVL.

The chain employs TRBV27 and TRBJ2-4, with D possibly matching TRBD1 (6 bases). The V end was cut by 0 bases, the J end by 0 bases, with 9 bases between. The CDR3 length is 16 residues. Germline V lookup: CDR1 MNHEY, CDR2 SMNVEV (reference sequence). The CDR3 reads CASSLSGGIAKNIQYF. The CDR3 DNA sequence: TGTGCCAGCAGTTTATCTGGGGGCATAGCCAAAAACATTCAGTACTTC.

The chain combines TRBV5-1 with TRBJ1-3; 10 bases align to TRBD1. Unmatched junction bases numbered 5, after V lost 4 bases and J lost 7 bases. CDR1 SGHRS and CDR2 YFSETQ come from the germline V gene. The CDR3 sequence is 14 residues long. In DNA, the CDR3 is TGCGCCAGCAGCCACGGGGGACAGGGGAACACCATATATTTT. It translates to CASSHGGQGNTIYF.

The CDR3 region has the DNA TGCGCCAGCAGTGAGGCCGGGTTGGAAAAACTGTTTTTT. Amino acids: CASSEAGLEKLFF. The chain couples TRBV10-2 to TRBJ1-4; D ambiguous. V was trimmed by 2 bases and J by 8 bases, leaving 9 bases between them. The CDR3 is 13 amino acids. Germline V gives CDR1 WSHSY, CDR2 SAAADI.

The V gene is TRBV4-1, the J gene TRBJ2-1; 11 bases align to TRBD2. CDR1 is MGHRA and CDR2 is YSYEKL in the germline V gene. The CDR3 has 15 amino acids. V shed 4 bases, J shed 9 bases, and the junction held 8 bases outside the gene matches. CDR3 in DNA: TGCGCCAGCAGCCCCATAGCGGGAGGGCATGTTGAGCAGTTCTTC. Translating it yields CASSPIAGGHVEQFF.

In its sample, this clone was seen once. The chain carries TRBV19 and TRBJ2-2; D not certain. The V gene lost 9 bases and the J gene lost 1 base, with 12 bases spanning the gap. The CDR3 is made up of 14 amino acids. The germline gives CDR1 LNHDA, CDR2 SQIVND (reference sequence). The CDR3 DNA sequence: TGTGCCAGCAAAGACTGGATGAACACCGGGGAGCTGTTTTTT. Amino acid sequence: CASKDWMNTGELFF. Supplemented by reference TRBV19 and TRBJ2-2, the full variable domain reads DGGITQSPKYLFRKEGQNVTLSCEQNLNHDAMYWYRQDPGQGLRLIYYSQIVNDFQKGDIAEGYSVSREKKESFPLTVTSAQKNPTAFYLCASKDWMNTGELFFGEGSRLTVL.

This chain joins TRBV6-4 and TRBJ2-5; 7 bases match TRBD1. Trimming removed 7 bases from V and 5 bases from J; junction bases left unmatched: 13. The germline CDR1 and CDR2 sequences are MRHNA and SNTAGT. This CDR3 is built from 15 residues. Here the CDR3 reads CASNEPDRVDETQYF. In nucleotides, the CDR3 is TGTGCCAGCAATGAACCCGACAGGGTTGATGAGACCCAGTACTTC.

This rearrangement joins TRBV9 to TRBJ1-3; no definite D call. The CDR3 is 15 amino acids. The germline V and J ends were trimmed by 0 bases and 4 bases, with 11 bases remaining between them. In germline, CDR1 is SGDLS, CDR2 YYNGEE. The CDR3 loop is CASSVVGGWGNTIYF. Here the CDR3 DNA reads TGTGCCAGCAGCGTAGTTGGAGGATGGGGAAACACCATATATTTT.

V usage is TRBV6-5 and J usage is TRBJ2-3, with 8 bases that match TRBD1. The germline V gene has CDR1 MNHEY and CDR2 SVGAGI. After removal of 2 bases from V and 1 base from J, the junction contained 2 bases not matched to a gene. CDR3 length equals 15 residues. The CDR3: CASSYEGQGTDTQYF. The CDR3 coding sequence is TGTGCCAGCAGTTACGAGGGACAGGGCACAGATACGCAGTATTTT.